Each of the 7 T cell receptor beta chains below was sequenced from the same sample in a study of blood T cells in healthy people across ages (dated by TCRdb to the mid-2010s). The method behind the library was 5' RACE. Sequencing was performed on an Illumina HiSeq 2500. A second 7 to 11 cycle PCR used a sample-barcoded 5' primer and a J-beta primer mix. Using fastp trimming at Q25 and MiXCR clonotype assembly, TCRdb reanalyzed the public sequencing data and kept in-frame beta chains. Rows are combined by CDR3 protein, so each entry shows the most common genes and DNA. Present in this sample are around 750,000 distinct CDR3 sequences, about 48% of which were seen just once. The ten top clones hold under 50% of the sample. Sequenced material: blood. All receptors derive from an older man in good health.

The chain combines TRBV20-1 with TRBJ2-7; 8 positions match TRBD2. Germline CDR1 DFQATT, CDR2 SNEGSKA (reference sequence). The CDR3 runs to 15 residues. Trimming removed 6 bases from V and 1 base from J; junction bases left unmatched: 11. The CDR3 nucleotides are TGCAGTGCCCCGGAGGCTAGCGGGCCTTCCTACGAGCAGTACTTC. Protein product: CSAPEASGPSYEQYF.

The chain joins TRBV7-9 to TRBJ2-5, with TRBD2 matching 13 bases. The J call may be wrong; the DNA end is better matched by TRBJ2-7. Germline CDR1 reads SEHNR; CDR2 reads FQNEAQ (reference sequence). CDR3 length equals 16 residues. The CDR3 bases are TGTGCCAGCAGCTTAGTCGGACTAGCGGGGGCCTACGAGCAGTACTTC. Encoded protein: CASSLVGLAGAYEQYF.

This clonotype was seen a few times. The J gene is TRBJ1-2, the V gene TRBV6-6; 7 bases line up with TRBD1. With 5 bases clipped from V and 2 bases from J, the junction kept 14 bases outside the gene matches. CDR1 and CDR2 from the germline V gene are MNHNY and SVGAGI (reference sequence). The CDR3 consists of 17 residues. The CDR3 spells CASSPQGGVHANYGYTF. As DNA, the CDR3 is TGTGCCAGCAGTCCCCAGGGGGGGGTTCATGCAAACTATGGCTACACCTTC.

The chain combines TRBV6-5 with TRBJ1-6; possibly TRBD1 for D (5 bases). CDR1 and CDR2 (germline): MNHEY, SVGAGI. V was trimmed by 6 bases and J by 7 bases, leaving 13 bases between them. The CDR3 covers 14 residues. The CDR3, as DNA: TGTGCCAGCAGGCGACAGTTGGAGAATTCACCCCTCCACTTT. This translates into CASRRQLENSPLHF.

V and J are TRBV27 and TRBJ1-4; the D gene is possibly TRBD1 (6 bases). The CDR3 covers 16 residues. Germline CDR1 reads MNHEY; CDR2 reads SMNVEV (reference sequence). The V end was cut by 5 bases, the J end by 7 bases, with 20 bases between. CDR3 in DNA: TGTGCCAGCAGTAGGACCTACAGGGTGGGGGTTGAAAAACTGTTTTTT. As protein: CASSRTYRVGVEKLFF.

The chain has TRBV29-1 and TRBJ2-5; no clear D gene. Per germline, CDR1 SQVTM and CDR2 ANQGSEA. Trimming took off 4 bases at V and 2 bases at J, with 8 bases between the two ends. The length of the CDR3 is 12 residues. CDR3 nucleotides: TGCAGCGTTGTGGCAGGTCAAGAGACCCAGTACTTC. This gives the protein CSVVAGQETQYF.

V is TRBV6-5 and J is TRBJ1-6; 7 bases are a match to TRBD1. There are 15 residues in the CDR3. From germline, CDR1 is MNHEY and CDR2 SVGAGI. Unmatched junction bases numbered 7, after V lost 5 bases and J lost 6 bases. CDR3 DNA: TGTGCCAGCAGTGCGAGGGGGCGCGGTAATTCACCCCTCCACTTT. It specifies CASSARGRGNSPLHF.